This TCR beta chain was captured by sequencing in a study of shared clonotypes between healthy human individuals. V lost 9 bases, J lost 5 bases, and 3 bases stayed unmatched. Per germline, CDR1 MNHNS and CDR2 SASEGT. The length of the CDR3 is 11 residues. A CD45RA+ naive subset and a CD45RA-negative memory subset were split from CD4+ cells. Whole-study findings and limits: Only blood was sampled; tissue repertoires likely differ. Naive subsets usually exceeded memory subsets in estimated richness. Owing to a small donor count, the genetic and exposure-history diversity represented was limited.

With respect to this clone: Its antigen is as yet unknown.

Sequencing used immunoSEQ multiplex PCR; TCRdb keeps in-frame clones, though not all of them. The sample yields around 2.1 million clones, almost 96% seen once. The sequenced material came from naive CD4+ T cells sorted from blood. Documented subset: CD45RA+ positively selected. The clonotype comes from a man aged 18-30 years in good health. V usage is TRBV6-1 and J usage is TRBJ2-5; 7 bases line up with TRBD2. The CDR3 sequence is CASTSAETQYF. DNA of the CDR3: TGTGCCAGTACTAGCGCGGAGACCCAGTACTTC.